This T cell receptor (beta chain) was recorded in a study of T cell responses to AZD1222 COVID-19 vaccine. TCRdb's table, derived via immunoSEQ multiplex PCR, lists solely in-frame clones and lacks some. This repertoire shows about 120,000 clones, 92% found once; its top ten account for 1.7%. Trimming stripped 3 bases from V and 0 bases from J, with 9 bases between. CDR3 length equals 15 residues. Looked up from germline, CDR1 is MDHEN and CDR2 is SYDVKM. Sequences were derived from peripheral blood, sampled on day 0 of AZD1222 vaccination. V is TRBV28 and J is TRBJ2-4; D ambiguous. The receptor's source is an adult in good health. The CDR3 here is CASSLAELAKNIQYF. For the CDR3, the DNA is TGTGCCAGCAGTTTGGCGGAATTAGCCAAAAACATTCAGTACTTC.